The present T cell receptor beta chain was sequenced within a study of T cells in Graves' hyperthyroidism and ophthalmopathy (dated by TCRdb to the late 2010s). About the investigation overall: Peripheral blood was collected at initial diagnosis, before any treatment. A discovery cohort of around 98 patients, approximately 45 with Graves' ophthalmopathy and more than 55 with stable Graves' hyperthyroidism, was used to find distinguishing TCR V-J signatures. Prospective prediction of ophthalmopathy was tested in an independent validation cohort consisting of 18 to 20 hyperthyroidism patients and approximately 16 patients who later progressed to ophthalmopathy. The 100 or so discovery patients were randomly divided into training and test sets at a 7:3 ratio. The study also compared thyroid tissue and blood T-cell repertoires from more than five Graves' hyperthyroidism patients. Once sampling was done, hyperthyroidism patients were given methimazole at a starting dose of 30 mg daily, whereas ophthalmopathy patients were given high-dose intravenous methylprednisolone. TCR Vbeta CDR3 sequencing of some 140 peripheral blood samples (43 ophthalmopathy, under 80 hyperthyroidism and some 17 progressor patients) is reported in the paper. General study outcomes and caveats: Most expanded thyroid clonotypes (frequency above 0.001) were also detected in blood, suggesting blood repertoires may reflect thyroid immune responses. In validation, progression to ophthalmopathy was predicted by the model with 70.59% sensitivity and around 76% specificity, a median of roughly six months before onset. Sample size was not statistically predetermined, and investigators were not blinded to group allocation. Ophthalmopathy was separated from stable hyperthyroidism by a 13 V-J signature model, with over 85% sensitivity and about 81% specificity obtained in cross-validation and 80%/75% obtained in testing.

Counted from cysteine to phenylalanine, this CDR3 has 18 amino acids. The kept DNA is CDR3 alone, 54 bases in frame from the first base. Trimming takes 1 base from V and 4 bases from J, and the germline ends sit 21 bases apart. For CDR1 and CDR2, the germline V gene (reference sequence) lists PRHDT and FYEKMQ. This clonotype was recorded at least ten times. Its binding antigen is unknown. Base-call qualities are not available, and no considerably larger clone is one nucleotide away. Graves' hyperthyroidism was defined as stable when no progression to ophthalmopathy occurred over 18 months of follow-up. Hyperthyroidism patients were newly diagnosed, had a disease duration of under 2 months, and were aged 18 to 65 years. Exclusion was applied to patients with uncontrolled infections, other autoimmune diseases, pregnancy or lactation. Diagnoses were based on clinical symptoms, serum thyroxine and TRAb, thyroid ultrasound and orbital computed tomography. PBMCs were separated from over 9 ml of fresh peripheral blood using Ficoll-Paque density gradient centrifugation. Total RNA was extracted using Trizol reagent, and RNA quality was assessed on an Agilent 2100 Bioanalyzer.

The TCR beta CDR3 regions were amplified from RNA transcripts. A first-round RT-PCR of the TCR CDR3 used the HTBI primer set with the Qiagen OneStep RT-PCR kit. Libraries were constructed in a second round of multiplex PCR, after which size selection and purification were carried out. The libraries were sequenced on an Illumina HiSeq2000 using paired-end 100 bp reads. Under the source paper's analysis protocol: SOAPnuke was used to process the raw data, with reads discarded if the reads contained adapters or uncalled bases, had a mean Phred below 15, or lacked an exact constant-primer or identifier match. High-quality paired reads were merged with COPE v1.2.5, and unique nucleotide sequences were defined as clonotypes. MiTCR v1.1 was used to align the clonotypes against IMGT TRBV, TRBD and TRBJ reference segments. Only V-J combinations with frequency above 0.0001, covering 99% to 99.2% of repertoires, were analysed. A TCS score was defined as the ratio between F50 (clonal expansion) and ExV (chaos), using BLOSUM62-based TCRdist between CDR3 peptides within each V-J. Welch's t-statistics and random forest reduced 500 to 550 V-J features to some 14, which were used in a naive Bayes classifier (R e1071). Using fastp at Q25 and MiXCR, TCRdb reprocessed the public reads and kept productive beta chains. Rows with a matching CDR3 protein are joined into one entry that keeps the most common DNA and genes. TCRdb's processing, not the study's, gives the V and J calls here. The sample table shows about 560,000 distinct CDR3 sequences, and around 17% are seen once. Around a sixth of the sample comes from the top ten.

The receptor's source is a young woman with Graves' hyperthyroidism. The rearranged segments are TRBV13 and TRBJ2-3; TRBD2 is perhaps the D gene, given 5 matching bases. Sequenced: blood. The bases are TGTGCCAGCAGCTTAGTCTTAACGGCGGGTTCGCGGGCAGATACGCAGTATTTT. Translated, it gives CASSLVLTAGSRADTQYF.